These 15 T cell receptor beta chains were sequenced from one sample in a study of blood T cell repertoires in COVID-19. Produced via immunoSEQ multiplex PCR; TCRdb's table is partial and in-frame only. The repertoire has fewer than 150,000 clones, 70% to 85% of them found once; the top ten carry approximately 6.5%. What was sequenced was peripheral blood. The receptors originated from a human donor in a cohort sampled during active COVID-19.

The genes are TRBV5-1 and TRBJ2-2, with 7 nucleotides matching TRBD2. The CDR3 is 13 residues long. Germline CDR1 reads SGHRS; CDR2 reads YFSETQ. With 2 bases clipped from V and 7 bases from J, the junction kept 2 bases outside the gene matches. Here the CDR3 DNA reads TGCGCCAGCAGCTTACTAGCGAACGGGGAGCTGTTTTTT. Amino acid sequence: CASSLLANGELFF.

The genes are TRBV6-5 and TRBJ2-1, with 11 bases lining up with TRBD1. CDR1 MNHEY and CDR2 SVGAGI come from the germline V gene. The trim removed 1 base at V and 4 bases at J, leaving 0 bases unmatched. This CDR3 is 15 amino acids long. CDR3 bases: TGTGCCAGCAGTTACTGGGACAGGGGGTACAATGAGCAGTTCTTC. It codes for CASSYWDRGYNEQFF.

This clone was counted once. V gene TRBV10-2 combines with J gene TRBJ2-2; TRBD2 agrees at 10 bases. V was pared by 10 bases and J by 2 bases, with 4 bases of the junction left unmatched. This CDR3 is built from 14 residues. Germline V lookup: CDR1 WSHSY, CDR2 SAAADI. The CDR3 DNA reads TGCGCCAACCCTAGCGGGGGTAACACCGGGGAGCTGTTTTTT. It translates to CANPSGGNTGELFF.

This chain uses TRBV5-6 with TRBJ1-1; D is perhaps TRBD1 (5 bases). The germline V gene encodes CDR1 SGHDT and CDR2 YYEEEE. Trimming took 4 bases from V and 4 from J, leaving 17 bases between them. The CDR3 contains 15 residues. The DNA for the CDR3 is TGTGCCAGCAGCCCCACCGGTCCCGGGGGCACTGAAGCTTTCTTT. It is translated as CASSPTGPGGTEAFF.

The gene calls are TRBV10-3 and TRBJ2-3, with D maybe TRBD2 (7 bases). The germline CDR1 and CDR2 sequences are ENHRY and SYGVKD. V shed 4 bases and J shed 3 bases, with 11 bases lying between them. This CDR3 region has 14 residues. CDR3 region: CAISVGGATDTQYF. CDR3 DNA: TGTGCCATCAGTGTAGGGGGGGCGACAGATACGCAGTATTTT.

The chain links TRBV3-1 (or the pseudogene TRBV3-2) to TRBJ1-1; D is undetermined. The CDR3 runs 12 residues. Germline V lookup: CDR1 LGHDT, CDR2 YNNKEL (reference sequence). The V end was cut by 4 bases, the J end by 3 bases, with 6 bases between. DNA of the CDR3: TGTGCCAGCAGCCTTCGGTACACTGAAGCTTTCTTT. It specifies CASSLRYTEAFF.

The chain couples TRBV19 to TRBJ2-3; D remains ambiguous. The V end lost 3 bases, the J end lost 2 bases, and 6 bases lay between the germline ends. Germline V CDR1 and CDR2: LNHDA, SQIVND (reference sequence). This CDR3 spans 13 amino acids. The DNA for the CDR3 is TGTGCCAGTAGTATGGCCCTCACAGATACGCAGTATTTT. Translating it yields CASSMALTDTQYF. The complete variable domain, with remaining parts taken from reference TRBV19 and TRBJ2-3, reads DGGITQSPKYLFRKEGQNVTLSCEQNLNHDAMYWYRQDPGQGLRLIYYSQIVNDFQKGDIAEGYSVSREKKESFPLTVTSAQKNPTAFYLCASSMALTDTQYFGPGTRLTVL.

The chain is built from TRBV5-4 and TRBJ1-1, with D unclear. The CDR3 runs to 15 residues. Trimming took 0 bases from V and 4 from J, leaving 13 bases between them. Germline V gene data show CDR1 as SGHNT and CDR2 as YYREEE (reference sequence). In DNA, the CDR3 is TGTGCCAGCAGCTTGGCGCCACGGGGTAGCACTGAAGCTTTCTTT. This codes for CASSLAPRGSTEAFF.

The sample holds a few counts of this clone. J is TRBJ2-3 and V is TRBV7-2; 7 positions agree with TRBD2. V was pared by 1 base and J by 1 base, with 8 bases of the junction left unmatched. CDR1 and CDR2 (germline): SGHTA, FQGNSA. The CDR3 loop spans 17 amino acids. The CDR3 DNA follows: TGTGCCAGCAGCTTAGTGGGGGGGATTGGGCGCACAGATACGCAGTATTTT. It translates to CASSLVGGIGRTDTQYF.

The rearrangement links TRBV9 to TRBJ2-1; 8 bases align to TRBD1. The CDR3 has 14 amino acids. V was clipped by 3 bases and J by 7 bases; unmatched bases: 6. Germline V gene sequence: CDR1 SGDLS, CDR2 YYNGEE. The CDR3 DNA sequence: TGTGCCAGCAGCGGACCAGGGGGCCGAAATGAGCAGTTCTTC. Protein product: CASSGPGGRNEQFF.

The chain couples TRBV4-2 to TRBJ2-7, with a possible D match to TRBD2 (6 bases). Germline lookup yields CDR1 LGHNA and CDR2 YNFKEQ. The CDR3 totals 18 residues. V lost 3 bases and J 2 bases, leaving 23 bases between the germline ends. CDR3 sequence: CASSQGPASGVVPYEQYF. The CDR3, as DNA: TGTGCCAGCAGCCAGGGGCCCGCATCGGGGGTGGTACCCTACGAGCAGTACTTC.

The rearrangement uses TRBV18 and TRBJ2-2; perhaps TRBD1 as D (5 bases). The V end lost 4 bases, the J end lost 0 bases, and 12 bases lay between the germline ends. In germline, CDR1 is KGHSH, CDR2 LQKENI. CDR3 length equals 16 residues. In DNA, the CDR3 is TGTGCCAGCTCACTAGGGGCAGGTTCGAACACCGGGGAGCTGTTTTTT. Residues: CASSLGAGSNTGELFF.

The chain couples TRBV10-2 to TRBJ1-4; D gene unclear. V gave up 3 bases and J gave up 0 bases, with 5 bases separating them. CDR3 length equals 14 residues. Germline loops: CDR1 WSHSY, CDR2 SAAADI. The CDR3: CASSDGTTNEKLFF. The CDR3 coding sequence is TGCGCCAGCAGTGACGGGACAACTAATGAAAAACTGTTTTTT.

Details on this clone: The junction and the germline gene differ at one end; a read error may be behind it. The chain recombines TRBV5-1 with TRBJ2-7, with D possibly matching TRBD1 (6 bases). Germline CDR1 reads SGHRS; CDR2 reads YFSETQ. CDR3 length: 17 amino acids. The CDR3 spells CASSPRTASLISYGQYF. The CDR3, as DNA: TGCGCCAGCAGCCCCCGGACAGCCAGTCTCATCTCCTACGGGCAGTACTTC.

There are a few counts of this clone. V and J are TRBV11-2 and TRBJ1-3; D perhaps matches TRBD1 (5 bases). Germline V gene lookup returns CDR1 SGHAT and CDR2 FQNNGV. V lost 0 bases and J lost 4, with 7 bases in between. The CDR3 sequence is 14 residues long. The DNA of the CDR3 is TGTGCCAGCAGCTTAGATCGGACAGGAAACACCATATATTTT. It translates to CASSLDRTGNTIYF.